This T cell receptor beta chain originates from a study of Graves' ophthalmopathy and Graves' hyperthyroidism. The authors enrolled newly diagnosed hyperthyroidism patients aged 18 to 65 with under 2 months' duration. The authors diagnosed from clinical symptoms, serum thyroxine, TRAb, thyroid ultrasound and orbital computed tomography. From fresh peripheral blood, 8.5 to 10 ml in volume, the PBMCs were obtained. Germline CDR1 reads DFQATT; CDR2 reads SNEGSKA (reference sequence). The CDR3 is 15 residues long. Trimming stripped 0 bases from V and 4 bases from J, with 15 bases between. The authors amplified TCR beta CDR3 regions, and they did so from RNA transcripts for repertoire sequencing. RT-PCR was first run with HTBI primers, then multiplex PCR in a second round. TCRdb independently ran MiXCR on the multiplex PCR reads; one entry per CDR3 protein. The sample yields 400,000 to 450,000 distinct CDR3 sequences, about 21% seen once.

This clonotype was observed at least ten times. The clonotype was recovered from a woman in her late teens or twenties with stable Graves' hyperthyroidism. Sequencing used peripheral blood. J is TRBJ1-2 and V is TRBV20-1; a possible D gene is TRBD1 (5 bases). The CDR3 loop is CSARDEWGAGYGYTF. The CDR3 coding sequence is TGCAGTGCTAGAGACGAATGGGGCGCCGGCTATGGCTACACCTTC.